This TCR beta chain originates from a study of vaccination effects on CD4 cells after COVID-19. Findings and limits, study-wide: At late timepoints after vaccination, vaccine- and infection-induced clones shrank markedly.

CDR1 is SNHLY, CDR2 FYNNEI, per germline. The CDR3 runs 14 residues. With 4 bases removed from V and 6 bases from J, the gap between germline ends came to 15 bases. Worth noting for this clone: Antigen: not known.

Expansion of antigen-specific CD4+ T cells with viral peptide pools was carried out by the ViraFEST assay before sequencing. With approximately 10 days of culture completed, CD4+ T cells were isolated. TCRdb's copy holds only in-frame clones and misses some; the assay was immunoSEQ multiplex PCR. The sample carries approximately 82,000 clones, 74% recorded once. The TCR comes from a human donor who received a COVID-19 vaccine. The sample consisted of CD4+ T cells from PBMCs cultured with HCoV-229E spike peptides, taken before COVID-19 vaccination. This rearrangement joins TRBV2 to TRBJ1-1, with no clear D. CDR3 in DNA: TGTGCCAGCAGTGCGGACCCCCCTGTCCCTGAAGCTTTCTTT. Amino acid sequence: CASSADPPVPEAFF. The complete variable domain, with remaining parts taken from reference TRBV2 and TRBJ1-1, reads EPEVTQTPSHQVTQMGQEVILRCVPISNHLYFYWYRQILGQKVEFLVSFYNNEISEKSEIFDDQFSVERPDGSNFTLKIRSTKLEDSAMYFCASSADPPVPEAFFGQGTRLTVV.